These 32 T cell receptor beta chains came from one sample sequenced in a study of shared clonotypes between healthy human individuals. Method: immunoSEQ multiplex PCR; TCRdb's copy keeps in-frame clones and lacks some. The data show 2 million to 3 million clones, with more than 85% seen just once and approximately 0.37% held by the top ten. Sequenced input: naive CD4+ T cells from PBMCs. The subset here: CD45RA+ positively selected. These receptors all come from a man younger than 30 in good health. Some clones in this sample may be carry-over from other donors' samples.

The chain carries TRBV5-1 and TRBJ1-2; D is uncertain. The germline V gene has CDR1 SGHRS and CDR2 YFSETQ. CDR3 length: 15 amino acids. V was cut by 0 bases and J by 4 bases, with 13 bases left in between. The CDR3 reads CASSLVKGIGYGYTF. CDR3 coding DNA: TGCGCCAGCAGCTTGGTGAAAGGAATCGGCTATGGCTACACCTTC.

The chain carries TRBV9 and TRBJ2-2; D might be TRBD1 (5 bases). Per the germline V gene, CDR1 is SGDLS and CDR2 is YYNGEE. Trimming cost V 2 bases and J 6 bases, with 11 bases left between them. The CDR3 consists of 14 residues. CDR3 protein: CASSVVLQAGELFF. The CDR3 nucleotides read TGTGCCAGCAGCGTGGTACTACAGGCCGGGGAGCTGTTTTTT.

This sequence joins TRBV4-1 and TRBJ1-1; no definite D call. V dropped 1 base and J dropped 5 bases, with 14 bases sitting between them. Germline assignment: CDR1 MGHRA and CDR2 YSYEKL. The CDR3 has 15 residues. The CDR3 region is CASSQVWEKGTEAFF. The CDR3 DNA is TGCGCCAGCAGCCAAGTTTGGGAAAAAGGGACTGAAGCTTTCTTT.

V gene TRBV6-1 combines with J gene TRBJ2-1; D possibly corresponds to TRBD1 (5 bases). The CDR3 runs 15 residues. The V end lost 5 bases, the J end lost 2 bases, and 13 bases lay between the germline ends. Germline assignment: CDR1 MNHNS and CDR2 SASEGT. CDR3 nucleotide sequence: TGTGCCAGCAGTCACAGGAACGACGCCTACAATGAGCAGTTCTTC. Residues: CASSHRNDAYNEQFF.

The rearrangement uses TRBV7-6 and TRBJ2-5, with TRBD2 matching 8 bases. Looked up from germline, CDR1 is SGHVS and CDR2 is FNYEAQ. This CDR3 has 14 amino acids. V dropped 1 base and J dropped 7; count of bases not matched to a gene: 5. CDR3 amino acids: CASSLERGGLTQYF. The CDR3 nucleotides are TGTGCCAGCAGCTTAGAACGGGGGGGTTTGACCCAGTACTTC.

The count of this clone is one. The chain employs TRBV6-5 and TRBJ1-1; 7 nucleotides match TRBD1. The CDR3 is made up of 15 amino acids. V lost 8 bases to trimming and J lost 1 base; unmatched junction nucleotides: 10. The germline gives CDR1 MNHEY, CDR2 SVGAGI. The CDR3 loop is CASEPNRGGNTEAFF. The CDR3 DNA reads as TGTGCCAGCGAGCCCAACAGGGGAGGGAACACTGAAGCTTTCTTT.

The chain links TRBV7-9 to TRBJ2-2; D remains unclear. The CDR3 is made up of 15 amino acids. Germline V CDR1 and CDR2: SEHNR, FQNEAQ (reference sequence). V was cut by 2 bases and J by 0 bases, with 7 bases left in between. The DNA of the CDR3 is TGTGCCAGCAGCTTACCAGGATCGAACACCGGGGAGCTGTTTTTT. The encoded protein is CASSLPGSNTGELFF. Complete variable domain (other parts from reference TRBV7-9 and TRBJ2-2): DTGVSQNPRHKITKRGQNVTFRCDPISEHNRLYWYRQTLGQGPEFLTYFQNEAQLEKSRLLSDRFSAERPKGSFSTLEIQRTEQGDSAMYLCASSLPGSNTGELFFGEGSRLTVL.

The chain couples TRBV5-1 to TRBJ2-1; 13 nucleotides align to TRBD2. The germline CDR1 and CDR2 sequences are SGHRS and YFSETQ. The CDR3 loop spans 16 amino acids. V lost 4 bases, J lost 4 bases, and 5 bases stayed unmatched. CDR3 nucleotides: TGCGCCAGCAGCGAAAGACTAGCGGGAGGATACAATGAGCAGTTCTTC. Its translation: CASSERLAGGYNEQFF. Full variable domain (outside the CDR3, taken from reference TRBV5-1 and TRBJ2-1): KAGVTQTPRYLIKTRGQQVTLSCSPISGHRSVSWYQQTPGQGLQFLFEYFSETQRNKGNFPGRFSGRQFSNSRSEMNVSTLELGDSALYLCASSERLAGGYNEQFFGPGTRLTVL.

The chain joins TRBV5-1 to TRBJ1-3; D is possibly TRBD1 (6 bases). Germline V lookup: CDR1 SGHRS, CDR2 YFSETQ. The CDR3 covers 17 residues. V lost 4 bases, J lost 0 bases, and 17 bases lay in between. CDR3 sequence: CASSTGGQTLSGNTIYF. In nucleotides, the CDR3 is TGCGCCAGCAGCACCGGAGGACAGACGCTCTCTGGAAACACCATATATTTT.

The chain couples TRBV6-1 to TRBJ2-2; D might be TRBD2 (5 bases). The germline V gene encodes CDR1 MNHNS and CDR2 SASEGT. V lost 4 bases to trimming and J lost 6 bases, with 9 bases between them. The CDR3 sequence is 13 residues long. The CDR3 region has the DNA TGTGCCAGCAGTGTGGAGGTTCCCGGGGAGCTGTTTTTT. Encoded protein: CASSVEVPGELFF.

V usage is TRBV7-9 and J usage is TRBJ2-7; 8 nucleotides agree with TRBD1. Unmatched junction bases numbered 12, after V lost 4 bases and J lost 4 bases. CDR1 SEHNR and CDR2 FQNEAQ come from the germline V gene (reference sequence). This CDR3 is 16 amino acids long. CDR3 DNA: TGTGCCAGCAGCTCCGCTGCCGGGACAGGCAATTACGAGCAGTACTTC. This translates into CASSSAAGTGNYEQYF.

V is TRBV6-6 and J is TRBJ1-4; D ambiguous. From germline, CDR1 is MNHNY and CDR2 SVGAGI (reference sequence). This CDR3 has 14 amino acids. Trimming took off 2 bases at V and 8 bases at J, with 12 bases between the two ends. In nucleotides, the CDR3 is TGTGCCAGCAGTTACCCCACGAAGGACGAAAAACTGTTTTTT. Amino acid sequence: CASSYPTKDEKLFF.

The chain employs TRBV7-3 and TRBJ2-1; a weak D match, TRBD2 (6 bases). CDR1 and CDR2 from the germline V gene are SGHTA and FQGTGA. The CDR3 runs 14 residues. V was clipped by 4 bases and J by 5 bases, with 12 bases between them. CDR3 bases: TGTGCCAGCAGCTATAGCGGAGCAAACAATGAGCAGTTCTTC. Its protein is CASSYSGANNEQFF.

CDR3 residues: CASQNNYGYTF. As DNA, the CDR3 is TGTGCCAGCCAGAATAACTATGGCTACACCTTC. The chain recombines TRBV28 with TRBJ1-2; D gene uncertain. The CDR3 runs 11 residues. Trimming cost V 8 bases and J 1 base, with 5 bases left between them. Per the germline V gene, CDR1 is MDHEN and CDR2 is SYDVKM.

The gene calls are TRBV5-1 and TRBJ1-1; D call uncertain. V dropped 0 bases and J dropped 4 bases, with 10 bases sitting between them. Germline CDR1 and CDR2: SGHRS and YFSETQ. The CDR3 contains 14 residues. The DNA for the CDR3 is TGCGCCAGCAGCTTGGCCGCAGGTACCACTGAAGCTTTCTTT. This codes for CASSLAAGTTEAFF.

V gene TRBV5-4 combines with J gene TRBJ1-1, with D tentatively TRBD1 (5 bases). CDR1 SGHNT and CDR2 YYREEE come from the germline V gene (reference sequence). There are 15 residues in the CDR3. V was pared by 0 bases and J by 1 base, with 10 bases between. This CDR3 reads CASSLVSGQNTEAFF. CDR3 DNA sequence: TGTGCCAGCAGCTTGGTGTCAGGGCAGAACACTGAAGCTTTCTTT.

In regard to this clone: This sample includes further DNA sequences coding for the same CDR3. The rearrangement links TRBV18 to TRBJ1-2; possibly TRBD1 for D (6 bases). Trimming removed 2 bases from V and 3 bases from J, with 7 bases in between. Germline V CDR1 and CDR2: KGHSH, LQKENI. This CDR3 is 13 amino acids long. The CDR3 nucleotides read TGTGCCAGCTCACCAGCAGGGGACTATGGCTACACCTTC. Encoded protein: CASSPAGDYGYTF.

The chain combines TRBV5-1 with TRBJ2-7; TRBD1 might be the D (5 bases). Between the trimmed V and J ends, which lost 1 base and 1 base, there was a span of 15 bases. The V gene's germline CDR1 is SGHRS and CDR2 YFSETQ. CDR3 length equals 16 residues. CDR3: CASSLNVGAGSYEQYF. The CDR3 DNA reads as TGCGCCAGCAGCTTGAATGTAGGGGCAGGGTCCTACGAGCAGTACTTC.

A single count supports this clone. The genes are TRBV14 and TRBJ2-4; TRBD2 aligns across 7 bases. In germline, CDR1 is SGHDN, CDR2 FVKESK. V lost 3 bases to trimming and J lost 7 bases; unmatched junction nucleotides: 12. The CDR3 is 16 residues long. DNA for the CDR3: TGTGCCAGCAGCCATACATCGAGCGGGGAGCGGAACATTCAGTACTTC. It specifies CASSHTSSGERNIQYF.

The rearrangement joins TRBV18 to TRBJ2-4; D possibly corresponds to TRBD2 (5 bases). Germline CDR1 is KGHSH and CDR2 is LQKENI. The CDR3 has 16 residues. V lost 1 base to trimming and J lost 3 bases, with 13 bases between them. CDR3 residues: CASSPQTSSGKNIQYF. The CDR3 DNA follows: TGTGCCAGCTCACCACAAACCTCCAGCGGCAAAAACATTCAGTACTTC.

J is TRBJ1-1 and V is TRBV29-1, with 8 nucleotides matching TRBD1. The CDR3 is made up of 15 amino acids. From germline, CDR1 is SQVTM and CDR2 ANQGSEA. V shed 6 bases and J 0 bases; nucleotides not matched to a gene: 9. The CDR3 region has the DNA TGCAGCGTGGGAGCAGGGGGCCTTATGAACACTGAAGCTTTCTTT. Its protein is CSVGAGGLMNTEAFF. Complete variable domain (other parts from reference TRBV29-1 and TRBJ1-1): SAVISQKPSRDICQRGTSLTIQCQVDSQVTMMFWYRQQPGQSLTLIATANQGSEATYESGFVIDKFPISRPNLTFSTLTVSNMSPEDSSIYLCSVGAGGLMNTEAFFGQGTRLTVV.

This clone was picked up one time. The chain couples TRBV27 to TRBJ2-1; D is unclear. CDR1 and CDR2 (germline): MNHEY, SMNVEV (reference sequence). This CDR3 comprises 14 residues. Trimming cost V 3 bases and J 9 bases, with 15 bases left between them. Written as DNA, the CDR3 is TGTGCCAGCAGTTTCGGTATGAGTTTCACTGAGCAGTTCTTC. This sequence encodes CASSFGMSFTEQFF.

This chain uses TRBV7-2 with TRBJ1-2; 7 bases match TRBD1. CDR3 size: 13 residues. J lost 4 bases, V lost 7 bases, and 6 bases had no gene match. Germline CDR1 is SGHTA and CDR2 is FQGNSA. Here the CDR3 reads CASTRDRSYGYTF. In nucleotides, the CDR3 is TGTGCCAGCACCCGGGACAGATCCTATGGCTACACCTTC.

J is TRBJ2-4 and V is TRBV15; possible D gene TRBD2, 5 bases. CDR3 length equals 16 residues. Germline values: CDR1 LNHNV, CDR2 YYDKDF (reference sequence). V lost 5 bases to trimming and J lost 6 bases, with 20 bases between them. The CDR3 loop is CATSGGGGFVGNIQYF. The CDR3 region has the DNA TGTGCCACCAGCGGAGGAGGAGGATTTGTCGGAAACATTCAGTACTTC.

In its sample, this clone was seen a few times. This chain connects TRBV30 to TRBJ1-1, with no clear D. Germline V gene lookup returns CDR1 GTSNPN and CDR2 SVGIG (reference sequence). V lost 4 bases and J 3 bases, leaving 12 bases between the germline ends. The CDR3 loop spans 13 amino acids. The CDR3 protein is CAWNKVRDTEAFF. CDR3 DNA: TGTGCCTGGAACAAAGTGAGGGACACTGAAGCTTTCTTT.

The chain has TRBV7-3 and TRBJ2-5; possible D gene TRBD2, 5 bases. The V end was cut by 5 bases, the J end by 5 bases, with 18 bases between. The germline V gene has CDR1 SGHTA and CDR2 FQGTGA. The CDR3 runs to 15 residues. The CDR3 loop reads CASSPRTGSGETQYF. CDR3 nucleotide sequence: TGTGCCAGCAGCCCTCGGACTGGGAGTGGGGAGACCCAGTACTTC.

The gene calls are TRBV2 and TRBJ1-1, with TRBD1 identical over 9 bases. V shed 7 bases and J 2 bases; nucleotides not matched to a gene: 11. The CDR3 is 16 amino acids. Germline lookup yields CDR1 SNHLY and CDR2 FYNNEI. CDR3 sequence reads: CASNSEYRGQNTEAFF. Here the CDR3 DNA reads TGTGCCAGCAACTCAGAATACAGGGGGCAAAACACTGAAGCTTTCTTT.

V usage is TRBV5-1 and J usage is TRBJ2-1; D might be TRBD1 (6 bases). Germline values: CDR1 SGHRS, CDR2 YFSETQ. V lost 5 bases and J 0 bases, leaving 21 bases between the germline ends. CDR3 length equals 18 residues. DNA of the CDR3: TGCGCCAGCAGGTCACAGGGTGAGGACATAAGCTCCTACAATGAGCAGTTCTTC. Translation gives CASRSQGEDISSYNEQFF.

The CDR3 DNA is TGTGCCAGCTCAAACGGACGCAAACACTATGGCTACACCTTC. This gives the protein CASSNGRKHYGYTF. V is TRBV18 and J is TRBJ1-2; D is ambiguous. Trimming removed 5 bases at V and 3 bases at J, with 13 bases between. The CDR3 is made up of 14 amino acids. Per the germline V gene, CDR1 is KGHSH and CDR2 is LQKENI.

The chain joins TRBV11-2 to TRBJ2-7; the D gene is possibly TRBD2 (5 bases). The V end lost 6 bases, the J end lost 3 bases, and 9 bases lay between the germline ends. Germline V gene data show CDR1 as SGHAT and CDR2 as FQNNGV. There are 12 residues in the CDR3. Written as DNA, the CDR3 is TGTGCCAGCAGGACCACTAGCTACGAGCAGTACTTC. It codes for CASRTTSYEQYF.

V and J are TRBV7-2 and TRBJ2-7; TRBD1 aligns across 7 bases. The junction had 12 bases not matched to a gene; V was cut back by 5 bases and J by 2 bases. Germline V gives CDR1 SGHTA, CDR2 FQGNSA. CDR3 length: 16 amino acids. CDR3 sequence: CASSPIKGAPPYEQYF. CDR3 nucleotide sequence: TGTGCCAGCAGCCCAATAAAGGGGGCACCGCCCTACGAGCAGTACTTC.

The CDR3 spells CASSSQTGQRVETQYF. The CDR3 nucleotides read TGTGCCAGCAGCTCGCAAACCGGACAGAGAGTGGAGACCCAGTACTTC. This sequence joins TRBV7-3 and TRBJ2-5; possible D gene TRBD1, 6 bases. Looked up from germline, CDR1 is SGHTA and CDR2 is FQGTGA. V lost 4 bases and J lost 5, with 20 bases in between. This CDR3 has 16 residues.